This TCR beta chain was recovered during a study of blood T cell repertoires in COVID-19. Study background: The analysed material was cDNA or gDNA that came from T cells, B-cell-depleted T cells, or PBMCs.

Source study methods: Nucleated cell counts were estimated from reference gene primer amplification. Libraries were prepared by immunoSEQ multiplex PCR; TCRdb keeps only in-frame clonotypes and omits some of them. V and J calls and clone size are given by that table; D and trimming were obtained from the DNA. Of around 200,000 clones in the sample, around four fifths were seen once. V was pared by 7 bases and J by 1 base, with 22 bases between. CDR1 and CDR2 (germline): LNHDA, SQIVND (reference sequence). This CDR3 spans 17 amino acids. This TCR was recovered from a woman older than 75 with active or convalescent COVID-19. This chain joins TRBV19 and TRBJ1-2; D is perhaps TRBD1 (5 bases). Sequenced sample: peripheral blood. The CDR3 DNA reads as TGTGCCAGTACCCACTTCAGGGCAGGCGAAGTTAACTATGGCTACACCTTC. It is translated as CASTHFRAGEVNYGYTF.